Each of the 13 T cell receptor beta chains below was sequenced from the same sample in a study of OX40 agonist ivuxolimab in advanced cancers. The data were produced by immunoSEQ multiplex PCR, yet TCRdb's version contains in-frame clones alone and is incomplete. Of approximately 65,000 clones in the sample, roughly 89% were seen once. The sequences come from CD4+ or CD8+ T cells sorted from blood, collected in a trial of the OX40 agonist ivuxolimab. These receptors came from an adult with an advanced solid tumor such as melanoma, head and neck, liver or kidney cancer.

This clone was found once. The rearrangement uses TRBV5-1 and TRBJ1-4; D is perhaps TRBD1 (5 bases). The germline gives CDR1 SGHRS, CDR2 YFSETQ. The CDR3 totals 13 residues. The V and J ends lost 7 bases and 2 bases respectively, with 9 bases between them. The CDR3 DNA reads TGCGCCAGCGGATCAGGGACTAATGAAAAACTGTTTTTT. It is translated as CASGSGTNEKLFF.

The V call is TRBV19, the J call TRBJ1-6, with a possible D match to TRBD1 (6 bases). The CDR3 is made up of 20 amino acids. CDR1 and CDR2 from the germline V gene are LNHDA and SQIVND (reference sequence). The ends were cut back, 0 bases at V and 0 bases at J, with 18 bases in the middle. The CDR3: CASSIDSTGTSSSYNSPLHF. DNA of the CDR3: TGTGCCAGTAGTATAGATTCAACCGGGACATCAAGCTCCTATAATTCACCCCTCCACTTT. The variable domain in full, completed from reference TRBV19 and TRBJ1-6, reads DGGITQSPKYLFRKEGQNVTLSCEQNLNHDAMYWYRQDPGQGLRLIYYSQIVNDFQKGDIAEGYSVSREKKESFPLTVTSAQKNPTAFYLCASSIDSTGTSSSYNSPLHFGNGTRLTVT.

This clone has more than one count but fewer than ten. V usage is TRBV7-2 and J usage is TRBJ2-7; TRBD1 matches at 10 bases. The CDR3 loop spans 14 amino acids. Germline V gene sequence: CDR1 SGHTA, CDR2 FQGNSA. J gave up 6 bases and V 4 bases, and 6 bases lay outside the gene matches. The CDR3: CASSSGTGVREQYF. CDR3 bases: TGTGCCAGCAGCTCCGGGACAGGGGTTCGCGAGCAGTACTTC.

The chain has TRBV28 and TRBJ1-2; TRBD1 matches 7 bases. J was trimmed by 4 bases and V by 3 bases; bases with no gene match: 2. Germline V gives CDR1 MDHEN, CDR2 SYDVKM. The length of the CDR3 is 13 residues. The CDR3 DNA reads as TGTGCCAGCAGTTTCTCAGGGGGCTATGGCTACACCTTC. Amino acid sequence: CASSFSGGYGYTF.

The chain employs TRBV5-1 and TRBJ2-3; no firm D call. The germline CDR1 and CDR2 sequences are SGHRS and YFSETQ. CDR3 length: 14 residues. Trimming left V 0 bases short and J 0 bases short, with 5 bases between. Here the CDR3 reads CASSLDSSTDTQYF. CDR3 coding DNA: TGCGCCAGCAGCTTGGACAGTAGCACAGATACGCAGTATTTT.

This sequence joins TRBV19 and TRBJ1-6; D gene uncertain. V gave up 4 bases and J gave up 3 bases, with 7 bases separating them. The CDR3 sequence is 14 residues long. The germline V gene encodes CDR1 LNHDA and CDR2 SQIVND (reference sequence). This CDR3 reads CASSKENYNSPLHF. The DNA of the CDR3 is TGTGCCAGTAGTAAAGAAAACTATAATTCACCCCTCCACTTT.

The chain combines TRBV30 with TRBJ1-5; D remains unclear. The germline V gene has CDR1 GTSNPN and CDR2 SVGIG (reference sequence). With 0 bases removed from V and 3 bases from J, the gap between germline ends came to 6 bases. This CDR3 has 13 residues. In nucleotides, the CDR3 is TGTGCCTGGAGTGTAAGGACCAATCAGCCCCAGCATTTT. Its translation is CAWSVRTNQPQHF.

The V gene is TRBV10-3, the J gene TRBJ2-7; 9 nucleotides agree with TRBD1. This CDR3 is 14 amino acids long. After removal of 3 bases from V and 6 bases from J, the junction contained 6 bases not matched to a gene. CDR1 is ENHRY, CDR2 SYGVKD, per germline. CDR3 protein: CAISDGQGSREQYF. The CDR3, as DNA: TGTGCCATCAGTGATGGACAGGGGAGTCGCGAGCAGTACTTC.

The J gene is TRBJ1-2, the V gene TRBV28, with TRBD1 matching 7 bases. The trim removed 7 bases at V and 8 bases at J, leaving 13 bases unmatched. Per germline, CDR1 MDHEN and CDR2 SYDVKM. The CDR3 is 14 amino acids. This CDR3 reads CASTTERQGMGYTF. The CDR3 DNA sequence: TGTGCCAGCACTACCGAGAGACAGGGAATGGGCTACACCTTC.

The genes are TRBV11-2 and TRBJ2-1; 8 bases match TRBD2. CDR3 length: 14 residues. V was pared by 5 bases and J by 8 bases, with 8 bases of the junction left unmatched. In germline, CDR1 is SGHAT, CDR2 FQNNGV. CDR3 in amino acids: CASSPPAGVDEQFF. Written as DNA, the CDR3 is TGTGCCAGCAGCCCCCCAGCGGGGGTCGATGAGCAGTTCTTC.

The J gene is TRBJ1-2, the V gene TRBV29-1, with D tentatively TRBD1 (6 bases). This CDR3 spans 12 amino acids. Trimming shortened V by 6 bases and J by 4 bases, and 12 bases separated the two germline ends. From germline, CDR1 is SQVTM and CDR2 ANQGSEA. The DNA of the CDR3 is TGCAGCGTCACCCAGGGGACCTATGGCTACACCTTC. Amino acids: CSVTQGTYGYTF.

CDR3 coding DNA: TGCAGCGGGACAGGGACCCACAATGAGCAGTTCTTC. This translates into CSGTGTHNEQFF. V and J are TRBV29-1 and TRBJ2-1; 8 bases match TRBD1. Germline CDR1 and CDR2: SQVTM and ANQGSEA. CDR3 length: 12 amino acids. Germline trimming cut 7 bases from V and 5 bases from J; bases unmatched to any gene: 4.

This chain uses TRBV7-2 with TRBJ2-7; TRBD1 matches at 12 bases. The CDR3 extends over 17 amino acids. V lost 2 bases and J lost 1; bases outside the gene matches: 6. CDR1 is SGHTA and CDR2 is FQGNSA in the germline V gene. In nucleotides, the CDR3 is TGTGCCAGCAGCTTACGGGACAGGGGGCGAATTTCCTACGAGCAGTACTTC. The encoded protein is CASSLRDRGRISYEQYF.